The 3 T cell receptor beta chains presented below share a single source sample, sequenced in a study of Graves' ophthalmopathy and Graves' hyperthyroidism. Beta-chain TCR CDR3 regions were amplified from RNA transcripts. Following a first-round RT-PCR that used HTBI primers, a second-round multiplex PCR was carried out. A single record per CDR3 protein comes from TCRdb applying MiXCR to the multiplex PCR reads. This table holds about 620,000 distinct CDR3 sequences, about a fifth found once. The sequenced material came from peripheral blood. These receptors were obtained from a woman aged 18-35 years with stable Graves' hyperthyroidism. Some clones in this sample may be carry-over from other donors' samples.

Ten or more counts support this clonotype. This chain joins TRBV28 and TRBJ2-5; D unresolved. The CDR3 loop spans 14 amino acids. V dropped 6 bases and J dropped 5 bases, with 16 bases sitting between them. CDR1 is MDHEN, CDR2 SYDVKM, per germline. CDR3 nucleotide sequence: TGTGCCAGCAGCACGACCCGTGAGGTCGAGACCCAGTACTTC. It codes for CASSTTREVETQYF.

The table lists this clonotype with many counts. The chain has TRBV5-1 and TRBJ1-1; D uncertain. The germline V gene has CDR1 SGHRS and CDR2 YFSETQ. Trimming stripped 4 bases from V and 1 base from J, with 17 bases between. This CDR3 is 16 amino acids long. The CDR3 sequence: CASSPPITGANTEAFF. Written as DNA, the CDR3 is TGCGCCAGCAGCCCACCAATAACGGGAGCGAACACTGAAGCTTTCTTT.

This clonotype came up a few times. The chain's CDR3 is CASSPKRTEAFF. DNA of the CDR3: TGTGCCAGCTCACCGAAGAGGACTGAAGCTTTCTTT. V gene TRBV18 combines with J gene TRBJ1-1; D uncertain. The CDR3 sequence is 12 residues long. Germline CDR1 is KGHSH and CDR2 is LQKENI. V was pared by 3 bases and J by 5 bases, with 7 bases between.